The 19 T cell receptor beta chains below come from one sample, sequenced in a study of identical twins' blood T cells. One entry per CDR3 protein, called by TCRdb with MiXCR from the 5' RACE reads. The repertoire includes 400,000 or so distinct CDR3 sequences, about 28% of them detected once, and 5.5% to 6.5% sits in the top ten. Sequenced sample: PBMCs. These receptors were taken from a woman aged 18-49 years in good health.

The genes are TRBV10-3 and TRBJ2-2, with D hard to call. Germline assignment: CDR1 ENHRY and CDR2 SYGVKD. V dropped 1 base and J dropped 0 bases, with 9 bases sitting between them. The CDR3 consists of 16 residues. CDR3 in amino acids: CAISEYGTANTGELFF. The CDR3 nucleotides are TGTGCCATCAGTGAGTATGGTACAGCGAACACCGGGGAGCTGTTTTTT.

Note on this clonotype: A much larger clone differs by one base, so this may be a read error. This chain joins TRBV29-1 and TRBJ2-1; TRBD2 aligns across 9 bases. Germline CDR1 and CDR2: SQVTM and ANQGSEA. The CDR3 runs to 15 residues. CDR3 protein: CSVAGLASRNNERFF. DNA of the CDR3: TGCAGCGTCGCAGGACTAGCGTCACGTAACAATGAGCGGTTCTTC.

The gene calls are TRBV6-2 or TRBV6-3 and TRBJ1-5; 9 bases are shared with TRBD1. The CDR3 sequence is 19 residues long. V shed 1 base and J 3 bases; nucleotides not matched to a gene: 13. Germline V gene sequence: CDR1 MNHEY, CDR2 SVGEGT. CDR3 DNA sequence: TGTGCCAGCAGTTACTTGCCCCCTTGGACAGGGGCTCTCAATCAGCCCCAGCATTTT. It yields the protein CASSYLPPWTGALNQPQHF.

As for this clonotype: This may stem from a read error, because a much larger clone lies one nucleotide away. CDR3 sequence reads: CSAGLSSTEAFF. Here the CDR3 DNA reads TGCAGCGCGGGACTGTCCTCCACTGAAGCTTTCTTT. V and J are TRBV29-1 and TRBJ1-1; TRBD1 is a possible D gene (5 bases). V was clipped by 7 bases and J by 4 bases, with 13 bases between them. This CDR3 region has 12 residues. From germline, CDR1 is SQVTM and CDR2 ANQGSEA.

This clonotype was recorded at least ten times. The rearrangement links TRBV29-1 to TRBJ1-1, with D unresolved. Germline CDR1 reads SQVTM; CDR2 reads ANQGSEA. The CDR3 contains 14 residues. V was clipped by 4 bases and J by 3 bases, with 15 bases between them. CDR3 in amino acids: CSVGLVGLDTEAFF. The CDR3 DNA reads as TGCAGCGTTGGATTGGTAGGGTTGGACACTGAAGCTTTCTTT.

The V and J genes are TRBV19 and TRBJ2-3, with unresolved D. The V end was cut by 3 bases, the J end by 3 bases, with 13 bases between. This CDR3 has 15 residues. Germline CDR1 reads LNHDA; CDR2 reads SQIVND (reference sequence). The DNA for the CDR3 is TGTGCCAGTAGTATTGATATCCCCCGGACAGATACGCAGTATTTT. Protein product: CASSIDIPRTDTQYF. The full variable domain, rest sourced from reference TRBV19 and TRBJ2-3, is DGGITQSPKYLFRKEGQNVTLSCEQNLNHDAMYWYRQDPGQGLRLIYYSQIVNDFQKGDIAEGYSVSREKKESFPLTVTSAQKNPTAFYLCASSIDIPRTDTQYFGPGTRLTVL.

Only a few counts were recorded for this clonotype. This chain joins TRBV30 and TRBJ2-3, with 15 positions matching TRBD2. Trimming at V came to 5 bases and at J to 4 bases, leaving 1 base not matched to a gene. The CDR3 consists of 14 residues. Germline CDR1 and CDR2: GTSNPN and SVGIG (reference sequence). The CDR3 region is CAWGLAGGPDTQYF. CDR3 sequence (DNA): TGTGCCTGGGGACTAGCGGGAGGGCCAGATACGCAGTATTTT.

This clonotype was detected a few times. Mismatch with germline at one junction end may stem from a read error. The chain joins TRBV5-1 to TRBJ1-5; no definite D call. The CDR3 totals 14 residues. Germline V gene lookup returns CDR1 SGHRS and CDR2 YFSETQ. The CDR3 bases are TGCACCAGCAGCTTGGCCCCGGCTGATCAGCCCCAGCATTTT. It is translated as CTSSLAPADQPQHF.

This clonotype was found a few times. The rearrangement joins TRBV5-1 to TRBJ1-1, with D possibly matching TRBD1 (6 bases). Trimming left V 0 bases short and J 4 bases short, with 13 bases between. The CDR3 sequence is 15 residues long. The germline gives CDR1 SGHRS, CDR2 YFSETQ. The CDR3 nucleotides read TGCGCCAGCAGCTTGGGCCCGACAGGAACCACTGAAGCTTTCTTT. Its protein product is CASSLGPTGTTEAFF. Full variable domain (remainder filled in from reference TRBV5-1 and TRBJ1-1): KAGVTQTPRYLIKTRGQQVTLSCSPISGHRSVSWYQQTPGQGLQFLFEYFSETQRNKGNFPGRFSGRQFSNSRSEMNVSTLELGDSALYLCASSLGPTGTTEAFFGQGTRLTVV.

Ten or more counts support this clonotype. The gene calls are TRBV5-1 and TRBJ1-1, with TRBD1 matching 9 bases. The CDR3 is made up of 13 amino acids. V lost 3 bases, J lost 7 bases, and 4 bases stayed unmatched. The germline CDR1 and CDR2 sequences are SGHRS and YFSETQ. For the CDR3, the DNA is TGCGCCAGCAGCTACAGGACAGGGGTTGAAGCTTTCTTT. It yields the protein CASSYRTGVEAFF. Variable domain in full (rest from reference TRBV5-1 and TRBJ1-1): KAGVTQTPRYLIKTRGQQVTLSCSPISGHRSVSWYQQTPGQGLQFLFEYFSETQRNKGNFPGRFSGRQFSNSRSEMNVSTLELGDSALYLCASSYRTGVEAFFGQGTRLTVV.

There are a few counts of this clonotype. The chain recombines TRBV20-1 with TRBJ1-6; no firm D call. Per the germline V gene, CDR1 is DFQATT and CDR2 is SNEGSKA (reference sequence). V was shortened by 3 bases and J by 3 bases, with 15 bases between the two germline ends. This CDR3 has 16 amino acids. The CDR3 coding sequence is TGCAGTGCTAGTAATGCCGGGATGCTCTATAATTCACCCCTCCACTTT. Residues: CSASNAGMLYNSPLHF.

V and J are TRBV19 and TRBJ1-1; D is uncertain. The CDR3 sequence is 15 residues long. Germline V gene data show CDR1 as LNHDA and CDR2 as SQIVND (reference sequence). The V and J ends lost 6 bases and 6 bases respectively, with 20 bases between them. The CDR3 is CASRPTLMRASEAFF. CDR3 sequence (DNA): TGTGCCAGTAGGCCAACCCTCATGCGGGCTTCTGAAGCTTTCTTT.

V gene TRBV27 combines with J gene TRBJ2-1; 7 bases are a match to TRBD2. The germline V gene has CDR1 MNHEY and CDR2 SMNVEV (reference sequence). Trimming cost V 2 bases and J 7 bases; bases outside gene matches: 8. The CDR3 extends over 15 amino acids. The CDR3 region has the DNA TGTGCCAGCAGTTTAGTCCGGGAGGTAGGGAATGAGCAGTTCTTC. Its translation is CASSLVREVGNEQFF.

This clonotype was seen repeatedly, ten times or more. This chain joins TRBV3-1 and TRBJ1-2; D is ambiguous. Germline CDR1 is LGHDT and CDR2 is YNNKEL (reference sequence). Trimming cost V 2 bases and J 4 bases, with 11 bases left between them. The CDR3 contains 14 residues. In DNA, the CDR3 is TGTGCCAGCAGCCAACAAGACAAGACCTATGGCTACACCTTC. This translates into CASSQQDKTYGYTF.

A note on this clonotype: A read error is possible here, since a much larger clone lies one base away. This sequence joins TRBV12-3 or TRBV12-4 and TRBJ2-2; 9 bases match TRBD1. This CDR3 comprises 16 residues. The CDR3 region has the DNA TGTGCCAGCAGTACAGCAGGACAGGGGTCGACCGGGGAGCCGTTTTTT. Protein: CASSTAGQGSTGEPFF.

This clonotype was seen at least ten times. The chain uses TRBV12-3 or TRBV12-4 and TRBJ1-1; D unresolved. The CDR3 contains 13 residues. V lost 7 bases and J 3 bases, leaving 12 bases between the germline ends. CDR3 region: CASIDTGDTEAFF. The CDR3, as DNA: TGTGCCAGCATCGACACGGGCGACACTGAAGCTTTCTTT.

The CDR3 region is CASSQRGSGYTF. DNA of the CDR3: TGTGCCAGCAGTCAAAGGGGGTCTGGCTACACCTTC. J is TRBJ1-2 and V is TRBV27; D perhaps matches TRBD1 (6 bases). The germline V and J ends were trimmed by 5 bases and 7 bases, with 11 bases remaining between them. The CDR3 consists of 12 residues. Germline values: CDR1 MNHEY, CDR2 SMNVEV (reference sequence).

The chain uses TRBV20-1 and TRBJ2-3; 14 bases are shared with TRBD2. Unmatched junction bases numbered 10, after V lost 5 bases and J lost 3 bases. The CDR3 is 17 amino acids. The germline V gene has CDR1 DFQATT and CDR2 SNEGSKA (reference sequence). Here the CDR3 DNA reads TGCAGTGCTCCGACGGGACTAGCGGGGGTTGGAACAGATACGCAGTATTTT. Protein product: CSAPTGLAGVGTDTQYF.

The rearrangement links TRBV5-1 to TRBJ2-1; D gene ambiguous. Germline CDR1 and CDR2: SGHRS and YFSETQ. The CDR3 is 11 amino acids. Trimming cost V 4 bases and J 7 bases, with 6 bases left between them. CDR3 residues: CASSGLNEQFF. The CDR3 coding sequence is TGCGCCAGCAGCGGCCTTAATGAGCAGTTCTTC.